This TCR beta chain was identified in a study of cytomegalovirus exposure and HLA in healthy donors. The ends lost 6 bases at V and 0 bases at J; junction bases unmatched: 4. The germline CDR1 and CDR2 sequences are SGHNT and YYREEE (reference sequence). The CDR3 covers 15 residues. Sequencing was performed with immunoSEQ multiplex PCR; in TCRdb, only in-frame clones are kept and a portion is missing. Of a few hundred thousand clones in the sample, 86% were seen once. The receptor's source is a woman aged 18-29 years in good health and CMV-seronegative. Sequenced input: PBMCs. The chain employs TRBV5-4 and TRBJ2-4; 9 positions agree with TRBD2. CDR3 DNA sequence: TGTGCCAGCACCAAGGGACTAGCAGCCAAAAACATTCAGTACTTC. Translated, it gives CASTKGLAAKNIQYF.